The text below deals with one TCR beta chain. Per germline, CDR1 LGHNT and CDR2 FRNRAP. The CDR3 covers 16 residues. With 5 bases clipped from V and 4 bases from J, the junction kept 13 bases outside the gene matches. The participants were between about 18 and 90 years old and came from roughly 25 US areas. This sample was taken from a study of blood T cell repertoires in COVID-19. Sequencing was performed with immunoSEQ multiplex PCR; in TCRdb, only in-frame clones are kept and a portion is missing. The data show approximately 230,000 clones, more than 75% seen once. The clonotype originates from a man in his forties who had recovered from COVID-19. The sequencing input was PBMCs or T cells enriched from blood (not recorded which). The genes are TRBV12-5 and TRBJ1-1, with 7 positions matching TRBD1. CDR3 protein: CASGPYTGDRGTEAFF. Here the CDR3 DNA reads TGTGCTAGTGGTCCCTATACCGGGGACAGAGGCACTGAAGCTTTCTTT.